This T cell receptor beta chain was captured in a study of blood T cell repertoires in COVID-19. Only in-frame clones appear in the TCRdb table, and some are missing; sequencing was by immunoSEQ multiplex PCR. Of about 160,000 clones listed, 70% to 90% are singletons. The source is a man in his forties or fifties who had recovered from COVID-19. Sequencing used peripheral blood.

This chain's CDR3 is CASSDSTFYNEQFF. The CDR3 nucleotides are TGTGCCAGCAGCGACTCTACTTTCTACAATGAGCAGTTCTTC. V gene TRBV11-2 combines with J gene TRBJ2-1; D is uncertain. CDR1 and CDR2 (germline): SGHAT, FQNNGV. V lost 5 bases to trimming and J lost 3 bases, with 11 bases between them. The CDR3 length is 14 residues.